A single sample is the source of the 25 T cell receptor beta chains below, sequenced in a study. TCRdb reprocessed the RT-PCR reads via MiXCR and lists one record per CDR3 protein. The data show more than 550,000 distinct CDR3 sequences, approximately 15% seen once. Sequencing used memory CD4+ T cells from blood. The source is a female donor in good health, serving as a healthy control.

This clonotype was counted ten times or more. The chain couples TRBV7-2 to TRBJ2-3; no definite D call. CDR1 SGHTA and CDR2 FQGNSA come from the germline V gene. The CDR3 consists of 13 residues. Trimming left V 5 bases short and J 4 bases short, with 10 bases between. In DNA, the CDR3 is TGTGCCAGCAGCCCCACCCCCCCAGATACGCAGTATTTT. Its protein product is CASSPTPPDTQYF.

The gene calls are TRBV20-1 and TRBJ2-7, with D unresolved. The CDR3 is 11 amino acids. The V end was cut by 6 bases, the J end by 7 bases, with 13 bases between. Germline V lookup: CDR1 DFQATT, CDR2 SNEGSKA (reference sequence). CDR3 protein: CSAEKRGEQYF. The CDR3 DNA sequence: TGCAGTGCAGAAAAGCGAGGAGAGCAGTACTTC.

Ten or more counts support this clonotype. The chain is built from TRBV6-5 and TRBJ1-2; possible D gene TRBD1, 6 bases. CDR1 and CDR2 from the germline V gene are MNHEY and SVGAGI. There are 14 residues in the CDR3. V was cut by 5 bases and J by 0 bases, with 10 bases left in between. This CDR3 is CASSRTVTNYGYTF. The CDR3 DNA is TGTGCCAGCAGTCGGACAGTGACTAACTATGGCTACACCTTC.

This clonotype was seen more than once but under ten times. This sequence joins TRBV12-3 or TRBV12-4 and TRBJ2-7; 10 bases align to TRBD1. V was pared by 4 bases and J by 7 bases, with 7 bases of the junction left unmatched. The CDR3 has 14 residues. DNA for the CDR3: TGTGCCAGCAGTTCCGGGACAGGGGCCGGTGAGCAGTACTTC. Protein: CASSSGTGAGEQYF.

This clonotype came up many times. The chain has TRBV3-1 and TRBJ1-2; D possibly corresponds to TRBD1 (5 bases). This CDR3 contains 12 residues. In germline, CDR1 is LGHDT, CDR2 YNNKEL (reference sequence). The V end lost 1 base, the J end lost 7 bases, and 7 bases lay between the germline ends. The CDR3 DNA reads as TGTGCCAGCAGCCAAGTGGGGGGTGGCTACACCTTC. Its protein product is CASSQVGGGYTF.

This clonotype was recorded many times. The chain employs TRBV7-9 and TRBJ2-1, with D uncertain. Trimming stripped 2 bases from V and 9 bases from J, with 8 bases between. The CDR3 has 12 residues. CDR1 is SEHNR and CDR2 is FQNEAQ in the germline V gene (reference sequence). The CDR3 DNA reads TGTGCCAGCAGCTTACTTGATCGTGAGCAGTTCTTC. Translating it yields CASSLLDREQFF. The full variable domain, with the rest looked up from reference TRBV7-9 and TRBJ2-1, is DTGVSQNPRHKITKRGQNVTFRCDPISEHNRLYWYRQTLGQGPEFLTYFQNEAQLEKSRLLSDRFSAERPKGSFSTLEIQRTEQGDSAMYLCASSLLDREQFFGPGTRLTVL.

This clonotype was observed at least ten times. CDR3 sequence reads: CASSQVVNQGTQYF. CDR3 coding DNA: TGCGCCAGCAGCCAAGTTGTAAATCAGGGGACCCAGTACTTC. V gene TRBV4-3 combines with J gene TRBJ2-5, with a possible D match to TRBD1 (5 bases). V was cut by 1 base and J by 7 bases, with 13 bases left in between. Germline assignment: CDR1 LGHNA and CDR2 YSLEER. There are 14 residues in the CDR3.

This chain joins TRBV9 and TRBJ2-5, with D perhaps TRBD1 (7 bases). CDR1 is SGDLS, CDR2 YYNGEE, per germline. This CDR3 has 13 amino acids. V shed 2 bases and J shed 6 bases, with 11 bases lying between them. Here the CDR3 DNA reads TGTGCCAGCAGCGTCAGGGGGGCGCAGACCCAGTACTTC. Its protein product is CASSVRGAQTQYF. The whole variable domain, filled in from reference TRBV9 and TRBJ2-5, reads DSGVTQTPKHLITATGQRVTLRCSPRSGDLSVYWYQQSLDQGLQFLIQYYNGEERAKGNILERFSAQQFPDLHSELNLSSLELGDSALYFCASSVRGAQTQYFGPGTRLLVL.

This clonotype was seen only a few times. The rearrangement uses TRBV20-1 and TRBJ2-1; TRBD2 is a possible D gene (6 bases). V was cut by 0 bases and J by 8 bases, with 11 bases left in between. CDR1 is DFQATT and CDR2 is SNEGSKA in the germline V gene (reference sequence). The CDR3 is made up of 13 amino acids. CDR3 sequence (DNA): TGCAGTGCTAGAGATAACTTAGCGGATGAGCAGTTCTTC. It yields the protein CSARDNLADEQFF.

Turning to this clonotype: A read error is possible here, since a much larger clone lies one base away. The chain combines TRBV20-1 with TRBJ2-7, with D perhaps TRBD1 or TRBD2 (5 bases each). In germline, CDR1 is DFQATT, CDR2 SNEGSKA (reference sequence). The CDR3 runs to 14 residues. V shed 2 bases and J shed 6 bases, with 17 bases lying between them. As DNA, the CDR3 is TGCAGTGCTAGATATTCGGGACGGACGGGCGAGCAGTACTTC. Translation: CSARYSGRTGEQYF.

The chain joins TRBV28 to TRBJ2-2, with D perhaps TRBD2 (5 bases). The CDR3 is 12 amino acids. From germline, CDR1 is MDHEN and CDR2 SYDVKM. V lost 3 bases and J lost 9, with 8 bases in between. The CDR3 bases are TGTGCCAGCAGTTTGAGGGTGCGGGAGCTGTTTTTT. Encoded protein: CASSLRVRELFF.

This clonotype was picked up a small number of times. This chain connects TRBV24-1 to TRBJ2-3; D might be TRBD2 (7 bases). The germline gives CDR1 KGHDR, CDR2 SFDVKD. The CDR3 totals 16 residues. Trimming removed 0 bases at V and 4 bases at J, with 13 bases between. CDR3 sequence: CATSDLGKGGADTQYF. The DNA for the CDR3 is TGTGCCACCAGTGATTTGGGAAAGGGGGGGGCAGATACGCAGTATTTT.

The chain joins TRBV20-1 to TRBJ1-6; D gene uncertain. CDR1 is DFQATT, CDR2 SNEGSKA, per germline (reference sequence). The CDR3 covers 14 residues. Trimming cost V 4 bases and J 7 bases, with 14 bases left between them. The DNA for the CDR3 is TGCAGTGCTACACCCCCAGGACTAAATTCACCCCTCCACTTT. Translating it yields CSATPPGLNSPLHF.

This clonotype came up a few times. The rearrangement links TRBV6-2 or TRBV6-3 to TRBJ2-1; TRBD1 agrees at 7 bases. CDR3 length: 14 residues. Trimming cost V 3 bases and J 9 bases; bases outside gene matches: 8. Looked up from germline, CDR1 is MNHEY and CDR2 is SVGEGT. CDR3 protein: CASSYQQGWSEQFF. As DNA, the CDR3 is TGTGCCAGCAGTTATCAACAGGGGTGGAGTGAGCAGTTCTTC.

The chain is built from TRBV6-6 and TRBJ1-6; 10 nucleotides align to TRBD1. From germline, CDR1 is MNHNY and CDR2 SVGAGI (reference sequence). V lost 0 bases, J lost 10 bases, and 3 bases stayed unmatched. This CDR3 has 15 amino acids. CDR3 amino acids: CASSYSRTGGSPLHF. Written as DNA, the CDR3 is TGTGCCAGCAGTTACTCGAGGACAGGGGGATCACCCCTCCACTTT.

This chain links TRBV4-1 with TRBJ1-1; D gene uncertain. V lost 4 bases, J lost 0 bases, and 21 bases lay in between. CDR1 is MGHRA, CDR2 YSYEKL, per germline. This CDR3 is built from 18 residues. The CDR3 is CASSRNVRTGEVNTEAFF. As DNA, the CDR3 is TGCGCCAGCAGCCGGAACGTTAGAACGGGCGAAGTGAACACTGAAGCTTTCTTT.

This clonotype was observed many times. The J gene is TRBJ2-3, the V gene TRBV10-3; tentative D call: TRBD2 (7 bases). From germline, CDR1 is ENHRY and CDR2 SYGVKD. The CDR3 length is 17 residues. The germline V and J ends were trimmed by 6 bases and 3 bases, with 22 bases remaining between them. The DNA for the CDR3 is TGTGCCATCAGCCCTAGCGCGGGAGAAGGGGGGACAGATACGCAGTATTTT. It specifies CAISPSAGEGGTDTQYF.

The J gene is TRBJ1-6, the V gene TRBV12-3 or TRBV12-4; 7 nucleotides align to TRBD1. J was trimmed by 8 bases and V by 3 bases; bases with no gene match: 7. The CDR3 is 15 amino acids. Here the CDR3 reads CASSFVRGSYSPLHF. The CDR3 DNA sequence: TGTGCCAGCAGTTTTGTCAGGGGGTCCTATTCACCCCTCCACTTT.

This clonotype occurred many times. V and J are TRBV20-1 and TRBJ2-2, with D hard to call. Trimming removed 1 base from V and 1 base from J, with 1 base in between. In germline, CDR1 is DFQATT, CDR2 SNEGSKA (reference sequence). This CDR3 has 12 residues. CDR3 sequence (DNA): TGCAGTGCTAGAGGGAACACCGGGGAGCTGTTTTTT. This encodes CSARGNTGELFF.

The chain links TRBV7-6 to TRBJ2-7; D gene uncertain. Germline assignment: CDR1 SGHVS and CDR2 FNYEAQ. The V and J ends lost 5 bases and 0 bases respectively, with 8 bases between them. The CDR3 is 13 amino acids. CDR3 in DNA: TGTGCCAGCAGCCCCCGGATCTCCTACGAGCAGTACTTC. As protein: CASSPRISYEQYF. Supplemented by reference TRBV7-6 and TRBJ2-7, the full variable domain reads GAGVSQSPRYKVTKRGQDVALRCDPISGHVSLYWYRQALGQGPEFLTYFNYEAQQDKSGLPNDRFSAERPEGSISTLTIQRTEQRDSAMYRCASSPRISYEQYFGPGTRLTVT.

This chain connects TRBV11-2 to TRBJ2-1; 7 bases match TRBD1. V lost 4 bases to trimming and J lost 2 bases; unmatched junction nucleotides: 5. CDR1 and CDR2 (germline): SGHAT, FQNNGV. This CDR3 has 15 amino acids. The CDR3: CASSSQGITYNEQFF. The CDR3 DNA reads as TGTGCCAGCAGCTCACAGGGGATTACCTACAATGAGCAGTTCTTC.

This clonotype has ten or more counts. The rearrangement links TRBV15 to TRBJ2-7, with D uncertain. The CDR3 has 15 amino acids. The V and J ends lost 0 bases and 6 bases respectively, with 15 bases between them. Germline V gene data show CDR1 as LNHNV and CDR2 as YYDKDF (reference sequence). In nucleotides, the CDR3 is TGTGCCACCAGCAGAGATTTTGTCGATCGAGCCGAGCAGTACTTC. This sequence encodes CATSRDFVDRAEQYF.

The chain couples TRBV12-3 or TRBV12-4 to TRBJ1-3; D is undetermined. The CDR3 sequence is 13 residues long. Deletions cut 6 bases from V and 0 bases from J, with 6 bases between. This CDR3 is CASRTSSGNTIYF. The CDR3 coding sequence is TGTGCCAGCAGAACGAGCTCTGGAAACACCATATATTTT.

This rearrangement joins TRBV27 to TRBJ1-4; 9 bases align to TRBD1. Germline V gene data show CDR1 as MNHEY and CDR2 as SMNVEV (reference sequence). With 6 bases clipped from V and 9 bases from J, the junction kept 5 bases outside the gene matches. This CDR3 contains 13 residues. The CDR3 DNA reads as TGTGCCAGCAGACCGGGACAGGGCCAAAAACTGTTTTTT. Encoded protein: CASRPGQGQKLFF.

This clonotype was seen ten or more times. CDR3 region: CASSSLDTQYF. The CDR3 DNA reads TGTGCCAGCAGCTCCTTAGATACGCAGTATTTT. This chain joins TRBV7-2 and TRBJ2-3; D is ambiguous. Germline loops: CDR1 SGHTA, CDR2 FQGNSA. V gave up 4 bases and J gave up 5 bases, with 4 bases separating them. This CDR3 is 11 amino acids long.